Below are 16 T cell receptor beta chains sequenced from a single sample in a study of T cells in Graves' hyperthyroidism and ophthalmopathy. Authors of the study amplified TCR beta CDR3 regions from RNA transcripts. HTBI primers were used for first-round RT-PCR of the TCR CDR3. A single record per CDR3 protein comes from TCRdb applying MiXCR to the multiplex PCR reads. The repertoire has about 560,000 distinct CDR3 sequences, 16% of them found once; the top ten carry about 20%. Sequencing used blood. The receptors here all came from a woman between 18 and 30 years old with Graves' hyperthyroidism.

The table lists this clonotype with a count of one. At one of its ends the junction is not consistent with the germline gene, which may arise from a read error. This chain joins TRBV6-2 or TRBV6-3 and TRBJ1-6, with 11 bases identical to TRBD1. The CDR3 is 17 amino acids. Germline CDR1 is MNHEY and CDR2 is SVGEGT. The CDR3 sequence is CAISESRTGGPNSPLHF. CDR3 coding DNA: TGTGCCATCAGTGAGTCGCGGACAGGGGGCCCAAATTCACCCCTCCACTTT.

This clonotype was picked up a small number of times. CDR3 sequence: CASSQGGGDEQYF. Here the CDR3 DNA reads TGCGCCAGCAGCCAGGGTGGGGGTGACGAGCAGTACTTC. The chain is built from TRBV5-1 and TRBJ2-7; either TRBD1 or TRBD2 may supply D (5 bases each). Germline CDR1 is SGHRS and CDR2 is YFSETQ. CDR3 size: 13 residues. V lost 4 bases and J 5 bases, leaving 13 bases between the germline ends.

The chain has TRBV20-1 and TRBJ1-5, with 7 nucleotides matching TRBD1. This CDR3 comprises 16 residues. The germline V gene has CDR1 DFQATT and CDR2 SNEGSKA (reference sequence). V lost 5 bases and J lost 0; bases outside the gene matches: 10. The CDR3 here is CSASKGTAYSNQPQHF. In DNA, the CDR3 is TGCAGTGCTTCTAAAGGGACAGCTTATAGCAATCAGCCCCAGCATTTT.

This clonotype was recorded many times. V usage is TRBV7-2 and J usage is TRBJ2-7; D gene uncertain. There are 14 residues in the CDR3. Germline values: CDR1 SGHTA, CDR2 FQGNSA. Trimming removed 5 bases at V and 7 bases at J, with 18 bases between. The CDR3 nucleotides are TGTGCCAGCAGCCCCTACAGAGATAATGGTGAGCAGTACTTC. It encodes CASSPYRDNGEQYF. Full variable domain (missing parts from reference TRBV7-2 and TRBJ2-7): GAGVSQSPSNKVTEKGKDVELRCDPISGHTALYWYRQSLGQGLEFLIYFQGNSAPDKSGLPSDRFSAERTGGSVSTLTIQRTQQEDSAVYLCASSPYRDNGEQYFGPGTRLTVT.

This clonotype was seen ten or more times. V and J are TRBV12-3 or TRBV12-4 and TRBJ1-4; 7 positions match TRBD1. V was pared by 5 bases and J by 6 bases, with 9 bases of the junction left unmatched. The CDR3 has 15 residues. CDR3 region: CASSGIRQGDEKLFF. The CDR3, as DNA: TGTGCCAGCAGTGGGATCCGACAGGGTGATGAAAAACTGTTTTTT.

This clonotype showed up just a few times. The chain carries TRBV5-1 and TRBJ2-7; D gene ambiguous. V was cut by 3 bases and J by 3 bases, with 13 bases left in between. CDR1 SGHRS and CDR2 YFSETQ come from the germline V gene. CDR3 length: 14 residues. The chain's CDR3 is CASSSENPGYEQYF. In nucleotides, the CDR3 is TGCGCCAGCAGCTCGGAAAATCCCGGCTACGAGCAGTACTTC.

The chain carries TRBV6-1 and TRBJ1-2, with 9 bases aligning to TRBD1. Germline lookup yields CDR1 MNHNS and CDR2 SASEGT. V lost 4 bases, J lost 8 bases, and 8 bases stayed unmatched. The CDR3 covers 14 residues. CDR3 loop: CASSGGQGRLGYTF. The CDR3 DNA reads as TGTGCCAGCAGTGGTGGACAGGGGAGGTTGGGCTACACCTTC.

This clonotype showed up just a few times. The CDR3 sequence is CSAGTSFGNTIYF. DNA of the CDR3: TGCAGCGCCGGGACGTCATTTGGAAACACCATATATTTT. V usage is TRBV29-1 and J usage is TRBJ1-3; TRBD1 is a possible D gene (5 bases). The CDR3 consists of 13 residues. V was trimmed by 7 bases and J by 3 bases, leaving 13 bases between them. Germline V gives CDR1 SQVTM, CDR2 ANQGSEA. Using reference TRBV29-1 and TRBJ1-3 for the parts outside the CDR3, the full variable domain is SAVISQKPSRDICQRGTSLTIQCQVDSQVTMMFWYRQQPGQSLTLIATANQGSEATYESGFVIDKFPISRPNLTFSTLTVSNMSPEDSSIYLCSAGTSFGNTIYFGEGSWLTVV.

The chain joins TRBV20-1 to TRBJ2-2; D is unclear. With 6 bases removed from V and 6 bases from J, the gap between germline ends came to 11 bases. The CDR3 has 12 amino acids. The germline V gene has CDR1 DFQATT and CDR2 SNEGSKA (reference sequence). Here the CDR3 DNA reads TGCAGTGCCAAACGACCCGCCGGGGAGCTGTTTTTT. Protein sequence: CSAKRPAGELFF.

This clonotype showed up just a few times. In DNA, the CDR3 is TGTGCCACCAGTGATTCCGGGACAGCGAACACCGGGGAGCTGTTTTTT. Protein sequence: CATSDSGTANTGELFF. The chain recombines TRBV24-1 with TRBJ2-2, with 7 positions matching TRBD1. The CDR3 sequence is 16 residues long. The V gene's germline CDR1 is KGHDR and CDR2 SFDVKD. Germline trimming cut 2 bases from V and 0 bases from J; bases unmatched to any gene: 2.

In its sample, this clonotype was seen many times. The chain has TRBV24-1 and TRBJ2-3; TRBD1 matches 8 bases. The ends lost 3 bases at V and 2 bases at J; junction bases unmatched: 6. Germline V gene lookup returns CDR1 KGHDR and CDR2 SFDVKD. This CDR3 region has 16 residues. CDR3 protein: CATSDGDRRVTDTQYF. DNA for the CDR3: TGTGCCACCAGTGATGGGGACAGGAGGGTCACAGATACGCAGTATTTT.

The J gene is TRBJ2-5, the V gene TRBV7-2; D possibly corresponds to TRBD2 (7 bases). CDR3 length: 18 residues. The germline V and J ends were trimmed by 0 bases and 0 bases, with 17 bases remaining between them. Germline loops: CDR1 SGHTA, CDR2 FQGNSA. The CDR3 sequence is CASSLAIRGGGDQETQYF. The CDR3 DNA follows: TGTGCCAGCAGCTTAGCCATTAGAGGGGGGGGCGACCAAGAGACCCAGTACTTC.

The gene calls are TRBV29-1 and TRBJ1-1; perhaps TRBD1 as D (6 bases). Trimming stripped 6 bases from V and 4 bases from J, with 12 bases between. The CDR3 loop spans 12 amino acids. Per the germline V gene, CDR1 is SQVTM and CDR2 is ANQGSEA. This CDR3 reads CSVGQGPTEAFF. The CDR3 DNA reads TGCAGCGTGGGCCAGGGGCCCACTGAAGCTTTCTTT.

This clonotype was picked up many times. The chain has TRBV20-1 and TRBJ2-4, with TRBD2 matching over 11 bases. This CDR3 contains 14 residues. V lost 6 bases and J lost 5; bases outside the gene matches: 6. Germline lookup yields CDR1 DFQATT and CDR2 SNEGSKA (reference sequence). The CDR3 coding sequence is TGCAGTGCACGTCCGGGACTAGCGGAAAACATTCAGTACTTC. This gives the protein CSARPGLAENIQYF.

The V gene is TRBV29-1, the J gene TRBJ2-1, with D unresolved. The DNA end lines up better with TRBJ2-7; the J call may be wrong. CDR3 length: 13 residues. Germline CDR1 is SQVTM and CDR2 is ANQGSEA. The chain's CDR3 is CSVLKRSGNEQYF. CDR3 DNA: TGCAGCGTCCTGAAGAGGAGTGGCAATGAGCAGTACTTC.

On this clonotype itself: One end of the junction fails to match germline, which may point to a read error. V gene TRBV4-1 combines with J gene TRBJ2-3; possibly TRBD1 for D (6 bases). The CDR3 has 17 amino acids. CDR1 is MGHRA and CDR2 is YSYEKL in the germline V gene. The CDR3 spells CASSQGPQGKITYTQYF. CDR3 DNA: TGCGCCAGCAGCCAAGGACCCCAGGGGAAGATCACATATACGCAGTATTTT.